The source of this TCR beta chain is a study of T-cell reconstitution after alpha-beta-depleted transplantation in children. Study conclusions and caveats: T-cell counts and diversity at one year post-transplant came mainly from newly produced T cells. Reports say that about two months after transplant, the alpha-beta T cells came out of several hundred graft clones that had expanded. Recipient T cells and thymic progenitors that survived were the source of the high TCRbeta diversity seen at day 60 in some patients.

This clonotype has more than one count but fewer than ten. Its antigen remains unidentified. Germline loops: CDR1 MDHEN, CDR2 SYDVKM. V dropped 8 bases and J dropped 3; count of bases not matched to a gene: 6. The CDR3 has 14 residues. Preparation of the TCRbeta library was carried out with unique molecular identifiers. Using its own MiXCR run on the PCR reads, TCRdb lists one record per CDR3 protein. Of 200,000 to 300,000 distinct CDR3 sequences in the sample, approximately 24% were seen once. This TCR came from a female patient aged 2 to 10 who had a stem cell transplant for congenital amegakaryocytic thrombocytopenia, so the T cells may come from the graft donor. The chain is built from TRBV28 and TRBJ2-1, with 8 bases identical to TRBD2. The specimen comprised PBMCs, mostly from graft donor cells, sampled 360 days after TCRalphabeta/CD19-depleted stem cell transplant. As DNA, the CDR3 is TGTGCCAGCGTCCATAGCGGGGACTACAATGAGCAGTTCTTC. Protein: CASVHSGDYNEQFF.